The rows below give T cell receptor beta chains drawn from one sample of a study of regulatory T cells in long-lasting Graves disease. Via MiXCR, TCRdb re-called the multiplex PCR reads, giving one row per CDR3 protein. The sample shows about 430,000 distinct CDR3 sequences, roughly 21% of them seen only once. The material was peripheral blood mononuclear cells (PBMCs), obtained when the disease was refractory, from a patient treated with antithyroid drugs. Every receptor here comes from a female donor with Graves disease. Both conserved end residues are part of each CDR3. D genes are given only for firm matches. Clone size is shown for a subset of rows, as once, few, many or a class of expanded clone.

CDR3 length: 15; J gene: TRBJ1-2; D gene: .; V gene: TRBV19; clone size: .; CDR3 DNA: TGTGCCAGTAAAATAGCGGCGGTTGACTCGTATGGCTACACCTTC; CDR3 protein: CASKIAAVDSYGYTF
CDR3 length: 16; J gene: TRBJ1-4; D gene: .; V gene: TRBV28; clone size: many; CDR3 DNA: TGTGCCAGCAGGACACTCCGCCGGAGGGGGAATGAAAAACTGTTTTTT; CDR3 protein: CASRTLRRRGNEKLFF
CDR3 length: 14; J gene: TRBJ2-7; D gene: .; V gene: TRBV5-1; clone size: .; CDR3 DNA: TGCGCCGCGCTTCGGAGGAAGGGGTCCTACGAGCAGTACTTC; CDR3 protein: CAALRRKGSYEQYF
CDR3 length: 13; J gene: TRBJ2-5; D gene: .; V gene: TRBV27; clone size: .; CDR3 DNA: TGTGCCAGCAGTTTACAGGGGTCAGAGGCCCAGTACTTC; CDR3 protein: CASSLQGSEAQYF
CDR3 length: 13; J gene: TRBJ2-7; D gene: .; V gene: TRBV30; clone size: few; CDR3 DNA: TGTGCCTGGGCCCACACTGGAGGACACGAGCAGTACTTC; CDR3 protein: CAWAHTGGHEQYF
CDR3 length: 14; J gene: TRBJ2-7; D gene: .; V gene: TRBV5-4; clone size: .; CDR3 DNA: TGTGCCAGCAGCTGGGGGGGCCTTACGGGGGAGCAGTACTTC; CDR3 protein: CASSWGGLTGEQYF
CDR3 length: 14; J gene: TRBJ1-2; D gene: .; V gene: TRBV10-3; clone size: many; CDR3 DNA: TGTGCCATCAGTGAGGTGACTCCTGGGAGAGGCTACACCTTC; CDR3 protein: CAISEVTPGRGYTF
CDR3 length: 14; J gene: TRBJ1-2; D gene: TRBD1; V gene: TRBV6-1; clone size: .; CDR3 DNA: TGTGCCAGCAGTCGACAGGGAAAGGTCTATGGCTACACCTTC; CDR3 protein: CASSRQGKVYGYTF
CDR3 length: 15; J gene: TRBJ1-1; D gene: .; V gene: TRBV7-2; clone size: many; CDR3 DNA: TGTGCCAGCAGCTCATATGCCTCGGGGGGCACTGAAGCTTTCTTT; CDR3 protein: CASSSYASGGTEAFF
CDR3 length: 15; J gene: TRBJ2-5; D gene: TRBD1; V gene: TRBV9; clone size: many; CDR3 DNA: TGTGCCAGCAGCGTAGGCGACAGGGGGCAAGAGACCCAGTACTTC; CDR3 protein: CASSVGDRGQETQYF
CDR3 length: 16; J gene: TRBJ1-4; D gene: .; V gene: TRBV5-1; clone size: few; CDR3 DNA: TGCGCCAGCAGCTTCGGGGCAGCCTCAACTAATGAAAAACTGTTTTTT; CDR3 protein: CASSFGAASTNEKLFF
CDR3 length: 15; J gene: TRBJ1-1; D gene: .; V gene: TRBV28; clone size: many; CDR3 DNA: TGTGCCAGCAGTTTAACGGATGTGGGGGGGACTGAAGCTTTCTTT; CDR3 protein: CASSLTDVGGTEAFF
CDR3 length: 15; J gene: TRBJ2-3; D gene: .; V gene: TRBV20-1; clone size: .; CDR3 DNA: TGCAGTGCTAGAGCAACGCAGACTAGCACAGATACGCAGTATTTT; CDR3 protein: CSARATQTSTDTQYF
CDR3 length: 14; J gene: TRBJ1-1; D gene: .; V gene: TRBV20-1; clone size: .; CDR3 DNA: TGCAGTGCCCGTAAGGGGGGGTTGAGCACTGAAGCTTTCTTT; CDR3 protein: CSARKGGLSTEAFF
CDR3 length: 18; J gene: TRBJ2-2; D gene: TRBD2; V gene: TRBV20-1; clone size: few; CDR3 DNA: TGCAGTGCTAGAGATTTAGTTGCTAGCGGACCCAACACCGGGGAGCTGTTTTTT; CDR3 protein: CSARDLVASGPNTGELFF
CDR3 length: 12; J gene: TRBJ2-7; D gene: .; V gene: TRBV20-1; clone size: many; CDR3 DNA: TGCAGTGCTAGAGTGACCCCCTACGAGCAGTACTTC; CDR3 protein: CSARVTPYEQYF
CDR3 length: 18; J gene: TRBJ1-2; D gene: TRBD1; V gene: TRBV9; clone size: .; CDR3 DNA: TGTGCCAGCAGCGTCGAAAAACAGGGGGCGAATACTAACTATGGCTACACCTTC; CDR3 protein: CASSVEKQGANTNYGYTF
CDR3 length: 14; J gene: TRBJ1-5; D gene: .; V gene: TRBV20-1; clone size: many; CDR3 DNA: TGCAGTGCTAGAGCCTCTGAGGGGGTTCAGCCCCAGCATTTT; CDR3 protein: CSARASEGVQPQHF
CDR3 length: 11; J gene: TRBJ1-5; D gene: TRBD1; V gene: TRBV2; clone size: many; CDR3 DNA: TGTGCCAGTCGAGGGACAGGATTACGGCATTTT; CDR3 protein: CASRGTGLRHF
CDR3 length: 14; J gene: TRBJ1-4; D gene: .; V gene: TRBV5-1; clone size: many; CDR3 DNA: TGCGCCAGCAGGGAACAGGGCCCTTCGGAAAAACTGTTTTTT; CDR3 protein: CASREQGPSEKLFF
CDR3 length: 14; J gene: TRBJ2-2; D gene: .; V gene: TRBV4-1; clone size: .; CDR3 DNA: TGCGCCAGCAGCCAAGATCAAAGTGTCGGGGAGCTGTTTTTT; CDR3 protein: CASSQDQSVGELFF
CDR3 length: 13; J gene: TRBJ2-6; D gene: TRBD1; V gene: TRBV15; clone size: few; CDR3 DNA: TGTGCCACCAGCACGACAGGGGGCAACGTCCTGACTTTC; CDR3 protein: CATSTTGGNVLTF
CDR3 length: 16; J gene: TRBJ1-6; D gene: .; V gene: TRBV2; clone size: .; CDR3 DNA: TGTGCCAGCAGTGAAAGTCTGGGCTCCTATAATTCACCCCTCCACTTT; CDR3 protein: CASSESLGSYNSPLHF
CDR3 length: 13; J gene: TRBJ1-4; D gene: .; V gene: TRBV5-8; clone size: many; CDR3 DNA: TGTGCCAGCACCTTGTCGGGTAATGAAAAACTGTTTTTT; CDR3 protein: CASTLSGNEKLFF
CDR3 length: 14; J gene: TRBJ1-5; D gene: TRBD1; V gene: TRBV2; clone size: .; CDR3 DNA: TGTGCCAGCAGCCTCGACAGGGACGATCAGCCCCAGCATTTT; CDR3 protein: CASSLDRDDQPQHF
CDR3 length: 13; J gene: TRBJ1-4; D gene: .; V gene: TRBV27; clone size: .; CDR3 DNA: TGTGCCAGCTCCAGGGGCGCTAATGAAAAACTGTTTTTT; CDR3 protein: CASSRGANEKLFF
CDR3 length: 13; J gene: TRBJ1-2; D gene: .; V gene: TRBV11-2; clone size: many; CDR3 DNA: TGTACCAGCAGCTTCGGACAGAACTATGGCTACACCTTC; CDR3 protein: CTSSFGQNYGYTF
CDR3 length: 15; J gene: TRBJ2-7; D gene: .; V gene: TRBV28; clone size: many; CDR3 DNA: TGTGCCAGCAGTTTATACGGCAGTAGGGCCTACGAGCAGTACTTC; CDR3 protein: CASSLYGSRAYEQYF
CDR3 length: 16; J gene: TRBJ1-6; D gene: .; V gene: TRBV2; clone size: many; CDR3 DNA: TGTGCCAGCAGTGAGTTTGGGGGGGGCGCCGATTCACCCCTCCACTTT; CDR3 protein: CASSEFGGGADSPLHF
CDR3 length: 19; J gene: TRBJ2-7; D gene: .; V gene: TRBV20-1; clone size: .; CDR3 DNA: TGCAGTGCTAGGGACCAAGGGGGAATGATTGGCTTCGGGAGCTACGAGCAGTACTTC; CDR3 protein: CSARDQGGMIGFGSYEQYF
CDR3 length: 15; J gene: TRBJ2-7; D gene: TRBD2; V gene: TRBV12-3/TRBV12-4; clone size: many; CDR3 DNA: TGTGCCAGCAGCCTGACTAGCGGGACCGGTTTAGAGCAGTACTTC; CDR3 protein: CASSLTSGTGLEQYF
CDR3 length: 16; J gene: TRBJ2-3; D gene: .; V gene: TRBV13; clone size: .; CDR3 DNA: TGTGCCAGCAGGGCCGGGCCTAGCCCAACAGGGGATACGCAGTATTTT; CDR3 protein: CASRAGPSPTGDTQYF
CDR3 length: 18; J gene: TRBJ2-1; D gene: TRBD2; V gene: TRBV15; clone size: .; CDR3 DNA: TGTGCCACCAGCAGAGCCCCCGGACTAGCGGGGGTAGGAAATGAGCAGTTCTTC; CDR3 protein: CATSRAPGLAGVGNEQFF
CDR3 length: 14; J gene: TRBJ1-2; D gene: .; V gene: TRBV3-1; clone size: few; CDR3 DNA: TGTGCCAGCAGCCTACTCGACAGAGACTATGGCTACACCTTC; CDR3 protein: CASSLLDRDYGYTF
CDR3 length: 15; J gene: TRBJ2-7; D gene: .; V gene: TRBV6-1; clone size: many; CDR3 DNA: TGTGCCAGCAGTGTCCCCCAACCGGGGCTGTACGAGCAGTACTTC; CDR3 protein: CASSVPQPGLYEQYF
CDR3 length: 11; J gene: TRBJ1-1; D gene: .; V gene: TRBV6-1; clone size: many; CDR3 DNA: TGTGCCAGCAGTGAAGGGGGAGAAGCTTTCTTT; CDR3 protein: CASSEGGEAFF
CDR3 length: 13; J gene: TRBJ2-7; D gene: TRBD2; V gene: TRBV20-1; clone size: .; CDR3 DNA: TGCAGTGCTAGACTAGCGGCCTCCTACGAGCAGTACTTC; CDR3 protein: CSARLAASYEQYF
CDR3 length: 13; J gene: TRBJ2-5; D gene: .; V gene: TRBV18; clone size: few; CDR3 DNA: TGTGCCAGCTCACCACAGGGGTCGGAGACCCAGTACTTC; CDR3 protein: CASSPQGSETQYF
CDR3 length: 16; J gene: TRBJ2-7; D gene: TRBD1; V gene: TRBV6-1; clone size: many; CDR3 DNA: TGTGCCAGCATGCTCCAGCTCGGACAGGGCATGGGCGAGCAGTACTTC; CDR3 protein: CASMLQLGQGMGEQYF
CDR3 length: 13; J gene: TRBJ1-2; D gene: .; V gene: TRBV6-2/TRBV6-3; clone size: many; CDR3 DNA: TGTGCCAGCAGTTACTTTTCCGGATATGGCTACACCTTC; CDR3 protein: CASSYFSGYGYTF